This T cell receptor beta chain is drawn from a study of beta chain features in type 1 diabetes. Overall study results and limits: Shorter TCRB CDR3s, moderately but significantly so, marked every one of the four CD4+ subsets in Type 1 diabetes patients.

Every donor provided one heparinised blood draw, which averaged approximately 100 mL. Sorted CD4+ subsets: naive, central memory, regulatory, stem cell-like memory (CD45RO/CCR7/CD25/CD127/CD95/CD27 panel). The entirety of the isolated RNA underwent reverse transcription, so expressed TCRB transcripts were sequenced. Profiled with immunoSEQ multiplex PCR; TCRdb holds only in-frame clones, not every one. The sample includes under 250,000 clones, about 14% of them seen just once. Germline V CDR1 and CDR2: SGHNT, YYREEE (reference sequence). V was clipped by 2 bases and J by 8 bases; unmatched bases: 9. The CDR3 extends over 15 amino acids. In its sample, this clone was seen a few times. What it recognizes is unknown.

The receptor was derived from a man in his thirties or forties with type 1 diabetes. The sequenced material came from naive CD4+ T cells from blood. This chain links TRBV5-4 with TRBJ2-1, with 8 bases that match TRBD2. CDR3 coding DNA: TGTGCCAGCAGCTTTAGGTCGGGGGGGTGGGATGAGCAGTTCTTC. It is translated as CASSFRSGGWDEQFF.